This TCR beta chain originates from a study of early T cells in non-severe SARS-CoV-2 infection. Notes on the study in general: VDJdb-based matching was biased toward anti-spike CD8 responses and missed private and CD4 specificities.

Researchers tagged individual cDNA molecules with unique molecular identifiers. One entry per CDR3 protein, called by TCRdb with MiXCR from the 5' RACE reads. The sample holds around 39,000 distinct CDR3 sequences, roughly 7.9% seen once. The CDR3 loop spans 14 amino acids. The V gene's germline CDR1 is MNHEY and CDR2 SMNVEV (reference sequence). Trimming stripped 6 bases from V and 6 bases from J, with 16 bases between. In the case of this clonotype: Its antigen is as yet unknown.

The chain uses TRBV27 and TRBJ2-3; D might be TRBD2 (6 bases). The sequencing here drew on whole blood, taken at baseline. This clonotype was obtained from an adult who was a healthcare worker with PCR-confirmed SARS-CoV-2 infection or an uninfected control (not recorded which). This CDR3 is CASSSRGPGDTQYF. The CDR3 bases are TGTGCCAGCAGCTCGCGGGGACCCGGTGATACGCAGTATTTT.